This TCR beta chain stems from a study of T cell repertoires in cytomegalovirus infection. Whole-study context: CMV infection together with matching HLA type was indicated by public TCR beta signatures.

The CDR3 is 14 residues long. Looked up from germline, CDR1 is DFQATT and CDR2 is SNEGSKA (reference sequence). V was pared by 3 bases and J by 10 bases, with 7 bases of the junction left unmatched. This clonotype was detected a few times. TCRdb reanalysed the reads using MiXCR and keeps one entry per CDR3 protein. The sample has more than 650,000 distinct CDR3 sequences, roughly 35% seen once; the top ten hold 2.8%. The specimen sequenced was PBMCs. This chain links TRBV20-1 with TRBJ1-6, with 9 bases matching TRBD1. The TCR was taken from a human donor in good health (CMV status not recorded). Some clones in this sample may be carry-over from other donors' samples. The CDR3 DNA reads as TGCAGTGCTAGTGGGGACAGGGAGGAGTCACCCCTCCACTTT. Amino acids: CSASGDREESPLHF.